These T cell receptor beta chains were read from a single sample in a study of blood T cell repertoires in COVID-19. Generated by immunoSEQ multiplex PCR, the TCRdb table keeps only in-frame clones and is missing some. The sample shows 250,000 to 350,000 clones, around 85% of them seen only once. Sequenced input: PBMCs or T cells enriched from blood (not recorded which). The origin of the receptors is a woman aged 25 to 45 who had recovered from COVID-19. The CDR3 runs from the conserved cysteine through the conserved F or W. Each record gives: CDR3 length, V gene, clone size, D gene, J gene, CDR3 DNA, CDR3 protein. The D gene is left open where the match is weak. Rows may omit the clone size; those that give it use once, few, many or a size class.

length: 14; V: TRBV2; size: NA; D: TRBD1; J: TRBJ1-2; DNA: TGTGCCAGCAGGGACGACAGGGCTCGAAGTGGCTACACCTTC; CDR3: CASRDDRARSGYTF
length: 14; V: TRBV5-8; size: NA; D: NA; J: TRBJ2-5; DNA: TGTGCCAGCAGGGACGGGACTTTTAAAGAGACCCAGTACTTC; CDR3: CASRDGTFKETQYF
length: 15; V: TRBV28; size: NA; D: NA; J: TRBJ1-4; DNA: TGTGCCAGCAGCCCAACAAGCGGAGCAGTTGAAAAACTGTTTTTT; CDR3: CASSPTSGAVEKLFF
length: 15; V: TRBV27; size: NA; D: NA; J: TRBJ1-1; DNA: TGTGCCAGCAGTTCTACAGGGTACCGGGGCACTGAAGCTTTCTTT; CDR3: CASSSTGYRGTEAFF
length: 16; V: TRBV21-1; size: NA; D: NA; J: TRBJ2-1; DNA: TGTGCCAGCAGCCACTCTAAGGGGGAGCCGTATCCTGAGCAGTTCTTC; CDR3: CASSHSKGEPYPEQFF
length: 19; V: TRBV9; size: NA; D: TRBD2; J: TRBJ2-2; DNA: TGTGCCAGCAGCTCCAGCCCGGGACTAGCGGGATGGGGCACCGGGGAGCTGTTTTTT; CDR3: CASSSSPGLAGWGTGELFF
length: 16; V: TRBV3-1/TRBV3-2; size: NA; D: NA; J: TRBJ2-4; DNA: TGTGCCAGCAGCCAAGCGAACAGAGTAGCCAAAAACATTCAGTACTTC; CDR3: CASSQANRVAKNIQYF
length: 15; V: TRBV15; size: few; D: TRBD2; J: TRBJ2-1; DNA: TGTGCCACCAGCAATATAGCGGGAGGGCCGGTTGAGCAGTTCTTC; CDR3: CATSNIAGGPVEQFF
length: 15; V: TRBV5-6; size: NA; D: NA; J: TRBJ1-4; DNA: TGTGCCAGCAGCTTTTTAAGTCAGGGATATGAAAAACTGTTTTTT; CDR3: CASSFLSQGYEKLFF
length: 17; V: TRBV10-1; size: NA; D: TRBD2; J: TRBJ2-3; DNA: TGCGCCAGCAGTGAGTCCCTCGGGCGGGGGAACACAGATACGCAGTATTTT; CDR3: CASSESLGRGNTDTQYF
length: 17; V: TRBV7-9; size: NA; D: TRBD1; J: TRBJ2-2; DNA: TGTGCCAGCAGCGATCCGGGACAGGGACGAGCTCCCGGGGAGCTGTTTTTT; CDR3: CASSDPGQGRAPGELFF
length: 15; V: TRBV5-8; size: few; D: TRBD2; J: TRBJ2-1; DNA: TGTGCCAGCAACCTCGGACTAGCGGGCGGGAATGAGCAGTTCTTC; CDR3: CASNLGLAGGNEQFF
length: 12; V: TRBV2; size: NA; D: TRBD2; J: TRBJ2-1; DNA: TGTGCCAGCAGTGAAGGGGGGGGTGTGCAGTTCTTC; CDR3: CASSEGGGVQFF
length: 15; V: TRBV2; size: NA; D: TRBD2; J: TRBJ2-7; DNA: TGTGCCAGCAGTAATACAGGACTAGCGACCTACGAGCAGTACTTC; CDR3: CASSNTGLATYEQYF
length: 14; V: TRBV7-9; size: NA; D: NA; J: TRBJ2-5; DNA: TGTGCCAGCAGCCCCGGGACTTCGCAAGAGACCCAGTACTTC; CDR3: CASSPGTSQETQYF
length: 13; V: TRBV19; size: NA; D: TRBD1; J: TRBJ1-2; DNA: TGTGCCAGTAGGGGACAGGGGGGATATGGCTACACCTTC; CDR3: CASRGQGGYGYTF
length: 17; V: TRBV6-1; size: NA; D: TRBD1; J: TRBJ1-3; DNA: TGTGCCAGCAGTGCTTTTGGGGGACAGATAATGTCGAACACCATATATTTT; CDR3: CASSAFGGQIMSNTIYF
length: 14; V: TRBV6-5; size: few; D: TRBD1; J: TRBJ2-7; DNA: TGTGCCAGCACACCGCGGACAGGGGGCAGCGAGCAGTACTTC; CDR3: CASTPRTGGSEQYF
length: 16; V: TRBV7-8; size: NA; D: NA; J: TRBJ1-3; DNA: TGTGCCAGCAGCTTAGGCGCCAGGGCTACTGGAAACACCATATATTTT; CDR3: CASSLGARATGNTIYF
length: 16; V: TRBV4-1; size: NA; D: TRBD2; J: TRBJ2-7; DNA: TGCGCCAGCAGCCAAGCGGCTAGCGGGAAATCCTACGAGCAGTACTTC; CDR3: CASSQAASGKSYEQYF
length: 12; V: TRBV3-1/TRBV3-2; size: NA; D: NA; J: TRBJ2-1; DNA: TGTGCCAGCAGCCAAACAGGGTATGAGCAGTTCTTC; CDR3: CASSQTGYEQFF
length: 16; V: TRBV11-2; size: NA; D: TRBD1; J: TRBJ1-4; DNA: TGTGCCAGCAGCCCTCCGGGGACAGGTCCTAATGAAAAACTGTTTTTT; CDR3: CASSPPGTGPNEKLFF
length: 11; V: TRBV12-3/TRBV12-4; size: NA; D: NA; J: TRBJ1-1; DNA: TGTGCCAGCAGTTCAGGGTTTGAAGCTTTCTTT; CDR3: CASSSGFEAFF
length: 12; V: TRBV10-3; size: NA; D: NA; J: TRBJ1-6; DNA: TGTGCCACCCAGACGGGTAATTCACCCCTCCACTTT; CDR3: CATQTGNSPLHF
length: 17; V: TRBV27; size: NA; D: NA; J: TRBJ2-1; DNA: TGTGCCAGCAGTTTCCATCACCAACTGGACTATTACGATGAGCAGTTCTTC; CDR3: CASSFHHQLDYYDEQFF
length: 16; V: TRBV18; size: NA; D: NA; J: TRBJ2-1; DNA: TGTGCCAGCTCACCCCCCAGGACAAAATCCTACAATGAGCAGTTCTTC; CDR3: CASSPPRTKSYNEQFF
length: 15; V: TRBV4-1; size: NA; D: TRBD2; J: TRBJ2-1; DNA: TGCGCCAGCAGCCTAGCGGGAGCGTTCTACAATGAGCAGTTCTTC; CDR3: CASSLAGAFYNEQFF